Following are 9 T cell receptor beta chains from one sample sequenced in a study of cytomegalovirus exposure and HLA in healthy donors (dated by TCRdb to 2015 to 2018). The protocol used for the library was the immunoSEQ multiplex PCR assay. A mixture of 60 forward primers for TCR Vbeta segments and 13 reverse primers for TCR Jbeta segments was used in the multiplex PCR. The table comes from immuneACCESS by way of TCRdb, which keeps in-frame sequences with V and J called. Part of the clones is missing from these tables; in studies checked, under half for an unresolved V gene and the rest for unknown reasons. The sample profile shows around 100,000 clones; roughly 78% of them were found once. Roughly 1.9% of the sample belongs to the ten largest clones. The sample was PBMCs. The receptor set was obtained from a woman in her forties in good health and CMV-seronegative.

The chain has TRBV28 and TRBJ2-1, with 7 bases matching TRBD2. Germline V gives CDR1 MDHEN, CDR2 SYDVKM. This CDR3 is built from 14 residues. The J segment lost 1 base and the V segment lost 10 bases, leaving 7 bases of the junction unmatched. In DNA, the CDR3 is TGTGCCACTTTAACTAGCGCGTCCTACAATGAGCAGTTCTTC. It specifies CATLTSASYNEQFF. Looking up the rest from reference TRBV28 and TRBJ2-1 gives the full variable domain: DVKVTQSSRYLVKRTGEKVFLECVQDMDHENMFWYRQDPGLGLRLIYFSYDVKMKEKGDIPEGYSVSREKKERFSLILESASTNQTSMYLCATLTSASYNEQFFGPGTRLTVL.

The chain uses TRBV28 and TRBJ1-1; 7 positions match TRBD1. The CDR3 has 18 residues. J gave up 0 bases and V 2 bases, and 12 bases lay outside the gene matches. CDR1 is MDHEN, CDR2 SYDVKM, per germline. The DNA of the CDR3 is TGTGCCAGCAGTTTACCGAGGGGGCTAGTCCGGATGAACACTGAAGCTTTCTTT. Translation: CASSLPRGLVRMNTEAFF.

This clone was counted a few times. The CDR3 here is CASSLGLAVSYGYTF. The CDR3 nucleotides read TGTGCCAGCAGCTTAGGTCTTGCGGTTAGCTATGGCTACACCTTC. The rearrangement joins TRBV7-2 to TRBJ1-2; D gene uncertain. The CDR3 contains 15 residues. V was clipped by 1 base and J by 4 bases, with 13 bases between them. CDR1 and CDR2 from the germline V gene are SGHTA and FQGNSA.

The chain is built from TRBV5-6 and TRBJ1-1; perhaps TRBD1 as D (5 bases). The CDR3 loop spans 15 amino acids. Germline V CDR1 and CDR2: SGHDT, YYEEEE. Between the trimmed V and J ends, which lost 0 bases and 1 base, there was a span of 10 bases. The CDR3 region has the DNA TGTGCCAGCAGCTTGGGTCAGGGTAAGAACACTGAAGCTTTCTTT. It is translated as CASSLGQGKNTEAFF. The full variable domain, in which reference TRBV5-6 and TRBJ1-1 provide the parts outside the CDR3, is DAGVTQSPTHLIKTRGQQVTLRCSPKSGHDTVSWYQQALGQGPQFIFQYYEEEERQRGNFPDRFSGHQFPNYSSELNVNALLLGDSALYLCASSLGQGKNTEAFFGQGTRLTVV.

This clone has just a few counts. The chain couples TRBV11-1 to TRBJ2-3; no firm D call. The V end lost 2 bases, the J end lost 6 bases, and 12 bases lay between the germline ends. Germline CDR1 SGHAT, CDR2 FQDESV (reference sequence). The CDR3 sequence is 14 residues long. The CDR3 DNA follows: TGTGCCAGCAGCTTACCGACTCGCGCGGATACGCAGTATTTT. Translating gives CASSLPTRADTQYF.

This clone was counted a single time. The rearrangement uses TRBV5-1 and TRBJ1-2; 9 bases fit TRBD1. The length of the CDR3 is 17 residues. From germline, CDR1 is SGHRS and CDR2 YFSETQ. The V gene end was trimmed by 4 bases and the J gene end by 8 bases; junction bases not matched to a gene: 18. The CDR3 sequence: CASSQMGPGTGTEGYTF. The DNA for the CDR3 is TGCGCCAGCAGCCAAATGGGCCCCGGGACAGGGACTGAAGGCTACACCTTC.

The CDR3 bases are TGTGCCAGCACGCGGGGGGTAAAAACCGGGGAGCTGTTTTTT. Its translation: CASTRGVKTGELFF. The chain joins TRBV28 to TRBJ2-2, with TRBD2 matching 8 bases. V shed 7 bases, J shed 5 bases, and the junction held 6 bases outside the gene matches. The CDR3 is 14 amino acids. Germline assignment: CDR1 MDHEN and CDR2 SYDVKM.

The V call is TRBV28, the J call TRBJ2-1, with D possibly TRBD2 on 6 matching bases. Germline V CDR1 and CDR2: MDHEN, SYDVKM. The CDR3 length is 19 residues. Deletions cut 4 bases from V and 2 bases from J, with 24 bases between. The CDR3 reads CASSSTRIDSGTTYNEQFF. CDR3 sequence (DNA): TGTGCCAGCAGTTCCACCCGGATAGATAGCGGAACGACCTACAATGAGCAGTTCTTC.

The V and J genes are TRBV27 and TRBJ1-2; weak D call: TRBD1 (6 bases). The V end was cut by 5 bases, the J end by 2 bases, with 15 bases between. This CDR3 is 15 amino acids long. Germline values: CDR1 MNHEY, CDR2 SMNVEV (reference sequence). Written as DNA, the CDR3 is TGTGCCAGCAGTAAAGGAACAGGGTGGAACTATGGCTACACCTTC. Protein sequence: CASSKGTGWNYGYTF.